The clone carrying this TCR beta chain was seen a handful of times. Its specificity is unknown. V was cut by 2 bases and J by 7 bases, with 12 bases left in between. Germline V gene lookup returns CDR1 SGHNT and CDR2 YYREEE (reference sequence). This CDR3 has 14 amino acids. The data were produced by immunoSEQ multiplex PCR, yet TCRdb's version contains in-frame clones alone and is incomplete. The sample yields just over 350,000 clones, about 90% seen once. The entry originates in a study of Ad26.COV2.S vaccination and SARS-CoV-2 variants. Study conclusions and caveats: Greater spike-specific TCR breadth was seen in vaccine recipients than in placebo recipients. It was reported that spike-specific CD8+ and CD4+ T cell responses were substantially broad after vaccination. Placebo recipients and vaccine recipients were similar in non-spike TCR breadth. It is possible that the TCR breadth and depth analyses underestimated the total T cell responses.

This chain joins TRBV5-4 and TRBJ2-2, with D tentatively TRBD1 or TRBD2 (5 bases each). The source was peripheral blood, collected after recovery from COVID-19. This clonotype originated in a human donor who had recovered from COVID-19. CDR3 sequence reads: CASSFRDGYGELFF. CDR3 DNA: TGTGCCAGCAGCTTCCGGGACGGGTACGGGGAGCTGTTTTTT.